The clone carrying this T cell receptor beta chain was seen only a few times. Its specificity is not known. Amplification used 60 Vbeta primers and 13 Jbeta primers. Clones were read by immunoSEQ multiplex PCR, and TCRdb kept only the in-frame ones, dropping some. The sample includes around 150,000 clones, 76% of them seen just once. This sample is part of a study of cytomegalovirus exposure and HLA in healthy donors. Study-level points and caveats: When analyzed later, a missense DCLRE1C variant was found to be linked to TCR beta V- and J-gene trimming. Analyzed later, most CMV-associated TCR beta chains appeared HLA-restricted. Sequence variants that were highly shared formed a cluster that was likely a sequencing artifact. Presence/absence analyses rested on an assumption that sequencing depth was roughly uniform across donors.

The V gene's germline CDR1 is MNHNS and CDR2 SASEGT. The CDR3 has 15 amino acids. After removal of 8 bases from V and 2 bases from J, the junction contained 11 bases not matched to a gene. The sample consisted of PBMCs. This TCR was sampled from a male donor in good health and CMV-seronegative. V and J are TRBV6-1 and TRBJ2-7; TRBD1 matches 8 bases. The chain's CDR3 is CASGGGQGTTYEQYF. In DNA form, the CDR3 reads TGTGCCAGCGGGGGAGGACAGGGCACCACCTACGAGCAGTACTTC.